Following are 17 T cell receptor beta chains from one sample sequenced in a study of blood T cell repertoires in COVID-19. TCRdb's table, derived via immunoSEQ multiplex PCR, lists solely in-frame clones and lacks some. The table has 65,000 to 85,000 clones, 78% seen once. Sequencing used peripheral blood. The receptors were sampled from a human donor in a cohort sampled during active COVID-19.

CDR3 coding DNA: TGCGCCAGCAGCTCCCGTATGGTAAGGGAGGTCAGGACAGATACGCAGTATTTT. Its protein is CASSSRMVREVRTDTQYF. The chain combines TRBV5-1 with TRBJ2-3; a weak D match, TRBD2 (6 bases). V was clipped by 3 bases and J by 3 bases, with 23 bases between them. The CDR3 totals 18 residues. In germline, CDR1 is SGHRS, CDR2 YFSETQ.

V usage is TRBV5-1 and J usage is TRBJ2-5; TRBD2 is a possible D gene (5 bases). Trimming cost V 2 bases and J 4 bases, with 6 bases left between them. Germline CDR1 SGHRS, CDR2 YFSETQ. This CDR3 is 12 amino acids long. For the CDR3, the DNA is TGCGCCAGCAGCTTACGGGGAGAGACCCAGTACTTC. Translating gives CASSLRGETQYF.

CDR3 sequence: CASSFGDRDTGELFF. CDR3 in DNA: TGTGCCAGCAGTTTTGGGGACAGGGACACCGGGGAGCTGTTTTTT. This chain links TRBV27 with TRBJ2-2; 9 nucleotides align to TRBD1. After removal of 3 bases from V and 3 bases from J, the junction contained 2 bases not matched to a gene. Germline CDR1 MNHEY, CDR2 SMNVEV (reference sequence). The CDR3 consists of 15 residues.

This chain links TRBV29-1 with TRBJ1-3; D unclear. CDR3 length: 14 amino acids. Trimming took off 4 bases at V and 2 bases at J, with 12 bases between the two ends. CDR1 SQVTM and CDR2 ANQGSEA come from the germline V gene. DNA for the CDR3: TGCAGCGTTGGGGTGGGGAGGACTGGAAACACCATATATTTT. Translated: CSVGVGRTGNTIYF.

The CDR3 loop reads CASSFPYLNEQFF. In nucleotides, the CDR3 is TGTGCCAGCAGCTTCCCTTACTTAAATGAGCAGTTCTTC. The chain is built from TRBV7-9 and TRBJ2-1; D is unclear. Looked up from germline, CDR1 is SEHNR and CDR2 is FQNEAQ (reference sequence). CDR3 length: 13 residues. Trimming pared 3 bases from V and 7 bases from J, leaving 10 bases between.

This clone was seen once. The gene calls are TRBV27 and TRBJ1-6, with D possibly TRBD1 on 5 matching bases. Trimming stripped 2 bases from V and 10 bases from J, with 15 bases between. The germline V gene encodes CDR1 MNHEY and CDR2 SMNVEV (reference sequence). CDR3 length: 15 amino acids. CDR3 in DNA: TGTGCCAGCAGTTTAAGAGTGGGGCCTTGGTCACCCCTCCACTTT. Amino acid sequence: CASSLRVGPWSPLHF.

This sequence joins TRBV10-3 and TRBJ2-1, with 16 positions matching TRBD2. Per the germline V gene, CDR1 is ENHRY and CDR2 is SYGVKD. J lost 7 bases, V lost 10 bases, and 4 bases had no gene match. This CDR3 has 14 amino acids. CDR3 protein: CATGTSGRENEQFF. CDR3 in DNA: TGTGCCACGGGGACTAGCGGGAGGGAGAATGAGCAGTTCTTC.

This chain uses TRBV7-2 with TRBJ2-3, with 9 bases lining up with TRBD2. Trimming at V came to 5 bases and at J to 3 bases, leaving 6 bases not matched to a gene. The CDR3 runs to 15 residues. From germline, CDR1 is SGHTA and CDR2 FQGNSA. The CDR3 region has the DNA TGTGCCAGCAGCCCAGTAGCGGGAGTAACAGATACGCAGTATTTT. As protein: CASSPVAGVTDTQYF.

The gene calls are TRBV19 and TRBJ1-4, with TRBD1 matching 9 bases. Germline values: CDR1 LNHDA, CDR2 SQIVND (reference sequence). CDR3 size: 15 residues. V dropped 5 bases and J dropped 4; count of bases not matched to a gene: 5. CDR3 bases: TGTGCCAGTAGTGCCGGGACAGGGTATAATGAAAAACTGTTTTTT. Amino acids: CASSAGTGYNEKLFF.

The J gene is TRBJ2-1, the V gene TRBV7-9, with 8 positions matching TRBD1. CDR1 is SEHNR and CDR2 is FQNEAQ in the germline V gene (reference sequence). The CDR3 runs 15 residues. The trim removed 7 bases at V and 0 bases at J, leaving 5 bases unmatched. The CDR3 region has the DNA TGTGCCAGCACTTCCACAGGGGGCTCCTACAATGAGCAGTTCTTC. This codes for CASTSTGGSYNEQFF.

This clone turned up a few times. The chain uses TRBV6-5 and TRBJ2-1, with a tentative D call TRBD2 (5 bases). CDR1 is MNHEY and CDR2 is SVGAGI in the germline V gene. The CDR3 runs 14 residues. The germline V and J ends were trimmed by 7 bases and 5 bases, with 15 bases remaining between them. CDR3 sequence: CASTGNSEHNEQFF. The DNA of the CDR3 is TGTGCCAGCACGGGAAATAGCGAACACAATGAGCAGTTCTTC.

The chain carries TRBV7-2 and TRBJ2-2; 14 nucleotides align to TRBD2. CDR1 SGHTA and CDR2 FQGNSA come from the germline V gene. This CDR3 has 17 amino acids. The trim removed 6 bases at V and 1 base at J, leaving 4 bases unmatched. CDR3 coding DNA: TGTGCCAGCAGGAGGACTAGCGGGGGGCTGAACACCGGGGAGCTGTTTTTT. Protein sequence: CASRRTSGGLNTGELFF.

This chain uses TRBV6-5 with TRBJ2-7, with 9 nucleotides matching TRBD2. With 10 bases clipped from V and 5 bases from J, the junction kept 9 bases outside the gene matches. Germline CDR1 reads MNHEY; CDR2 reads SVGAGI. The CDR3 runs to 13 residues. In DNA, the CDR3 is TGTGCCACCAAACTAGCGGGCGGCGACGAGCAGTACGTC. As protein: CATKLAGGDEQYV.

This chain links TRBV24-1 with TRBJ2-2; 7 nucleotides line up with TRBD1. Germline CDR1 and CDR2: KGHDR and SFDVKD. The CDR3 sequence is 15 residues long. V was pared by 4 bases and J by 3 bases, with 4 bases of the junction left unmatched. The CDR3: CATSDIDRDTGELFF. The CDR3 DNA reads TGTGCCACCAGTGACATTGACAGGGACACCGGGGAGCTGTTTTTT.

Only a few counts were recorded for this clone. V gene TRBV7-9 combines with J gene TRBJ2-5, with 14 positions matching TRBD2. The germline V gene has CDR1 SEHNR and CDR2 FQNEAQ (reference sequence). This CDR3 region has 15 residues. The J segment lost 3 bases and the V segment lost 5 bases, leaving 2 bases of the junction unmatched. CDR3 nucleotide sequence: TGTGCCAGCAGCATGGGACTAGCGGGGGAAGAGACCCAGTACTTC. It translates to CASSMGLAGEETQYF. The full variable domain, with the rest looked up from reference TRBV7-9 and TRBJ2-5, is DTGVSQNPRHKITKRGQNVTFRCDPISEHNRLYWYRQTLGQGPEFLTYFQNEAQLEKSRLLSDRFSAERPKGSFSTLEIQRTEQGDSAMYLCASSMGLAGEETQYFGPGTRLLVL.

The rearrangement joins TRBV5-4 to TRBJ2-1; D not certain. CDR3 length: 14 residues. The V gene lost 4 bases and the J gene lost 0 bases, with 8 bases spanning the gap. Germline assignment: CDR1 SGHNT and CDR2 YYREEE (reference sequence). CDR3 region: CASSPESSYNEQFF. The CDR3 nucleotides are TGTGCCAGCAGCCCGGAGAGCTCCTACAATGAGCAGTTCTTC.

The rearrangement joins TRBV1 to TRBJ1-1. TRBV1 is labeled a pseudogene. The CDR3 contains 13 residues. CDR3 sequence: CTSGRVGSTEAFF. The CDR3 coding sequence is TGCACCAGCGGTCGGGTGGGGAGCACTGAAGCTTTCTTT.